The rows below give T cell receptor beta chains drawn from one sample of a study of CD8 T cells in Susac syndrome. TCRdb reprocessed the immunoSEQ multiplex PCR reads with MiXCR, giving one entry per CDR3 protein. The sample consists of 300,000 or so distinct CDR3 sequences, around 90% of them appearing once. Sequencing used CD4+ T cells from PBMCs. All receptors come from a human donor with multiple sclerosis. The CDR3 runs from the conserved cysteine through the conserved F or W. Fields, in order: J gene, D gene, CDR3 length, V gene, clone size, CDR3 protein, CDR3 DNA. A D gene is named only where the DNA matches it firmly. The size entry is marked missing in some rows and otherwise reads once, few, many or a size class.

TRBJ1-2	TRBD1	14	TRBV29-1	once	CSALRQGSSYGYTF	TGCAGCGCCCTAAGACAGGGGAGCTCCTATGGCTACACCTTC
TRBJ1-2	.	14	TRBV30	.	CAWSSWGTNYGYTF	TGTGCCTGGAGTTCCTGGGGGACCAACTATGGCTACACCTTC
TRBJ2-7	.	15	TRBV5-1	few	CASSPETGRTYEQYF	TGCGCCAGCAGCCCCGAGACAGGACGTACCTACGAGCAGTACTTC
TRBJ2-2	TRBD2	14	TRBV4-3	.	CASTGGLMSGELFF	TGCGCCAGCACGGGGGGGTTGATGTCCGGGGAGCTGTTTTTT
TRBJ1-5	TRBD1	16	TRBV7-9	.	CASSLGTGISNQPQHF	TGTGCCAGCAGCTTAGGGACAGGGATCAGCAATCAGCCCCAGCATTTT
TRBJ2-1	TRBD2	16	TRBV24-1	.	CATSVSGTSGSNEQFF	TGTGCCACCAGTGTATCCGGGACTAGCGGGAGTAATGAGCAGTTCTTC
TRBJ2-3	TRBD2	16	TRBV9	.	CASSFGTSGYTDTQYF	TGTGCCAGCAGCTTCGGGACTAGCGGATACACAGATACGCAGTATTTT
TRBJ2-1	TRBD2	15	TRBV24-1	once	CATSDLGRGSNEQFF	TGTGCCACCAGTGATTTAGGGCGGGGGTCTAATGAGCAGTTCTTC
TRBJ2-7	.	14	TRBV30	.	CAWSGGLSSYEQYF	TGTGCCTGGAGCGGGGGCCTAAGCTCCTACGAGCAGTACTTC
TRBJ2-1	TRBD2	15	TRBV2	.	CASTLGLAGINEQFF	TGTGCCAGCACCCTGGGACTAGCGGGGATTAATGAGCAGTTCTTC
TRBJ2-7	.	12	TRBV6-2/TRBV6-3	.	CASSPPVYEQYF	TGTGCCAGCAGTCCTCCGGTCTACGAGCAGTACTTC
TRBJ2-1	TRBD2	12	TRBV30	.	CAWTAGGAKQLF	TGTGCCTGGACGGCGGGGGGCGCAAAGCAACTCTTC
TRBJ2-7	.	11	TRBV30	.	CARPGLYEQYF	TGTGCCCGACCGGGACTTTACGAGCAGTACTTC
TRBJ2-3	TRBD2	17	TRBV24-1	.	CATSDATSGMGTDTQYF	TGTGCCACCAGTGATGCTACTAGCGGGATGGGCACAGATACGCAGTATTTT
TRBJ1-1	.	15	TRBV27	.	CASSFGLEWRSEAFF	TGTGCCAGCAGTTTCGGGCTGGAATGGAGGTCTGAAGCTTTCTTT
TRBJ2-1	.	16	TRBV3-1	once	CASSRGGRGRYNEQFF	TGTGCCAGCAGCCGGGGGGGCAGGGGAAGGTACAATGAGCAGTTCTTC
TRBJ1-1	.	14	TRBV6-5	few	CASSPIARLGEAFF	TGTGCCAGCAGTCCGATCGCCCGTCTCGGAGAAGCTTTCTTT
TRBJ2-1	TRBD2	15	TRBV6-2/TRBV6-3	.	CASTGLADAGNEQFF	TGTGCCAGCACCGGCCTAGCGGATGCGGGCAATGAGCAGTTCTTC
TRBJ1-1	.	14	TRBV20-1	.	CSASRQRGNTEAFF	TGCAGTGCTAGCCGACAGAGAGGGAACACTGAAGCTTTCTTT
TRBJ1-2	.	13	TRBV18	few	CASSPGSFYGYTF	TGTGCCAGCTCACCTGGCAGTTTCTATGGCTACACCTTC
TRBJ2-7	TRBD2	13	TRBV7-2	.	CASSLRGEHEQYF	TGTGCCAGCAGCTTACGGGGGGAGCACGAGCAGTACTTC
TRBJ1-2	.	16	TRBV6-5	.	CASSYERGRGSYGYTF	TGTGCCAGCAGTTACGAACGAGGGCGCGGGAGCTATGGCTACACCTTC
TRBJ2-5	.	14	TRBV6-1	.	CASRRAGAQETQYF	TGTGCCAGCAGGCGGGCGGGGGCTCAAGAGACCCAGTACTTC
TRBJ2-2	.	19	TRBV18	.	CASSPFGGTGLGLSGELFF	TGTGCCAGCTCACCATTCGGAGGAACAGGGTTAGGATTGTCCGGGGAGCTGTTTTTT
TRBJ1-1	.	14	TRBV29-1	.	CSVERRQMNTEAFF	TGCAGCGTTGAAAGGAGGCAGATGAACACTGAAGCTTTCTTT
TRBJ1-6	.	18	TRBV7-8	.	CASSREGSLSSYNSPLHF	TGTGCCAGCAGCCGAGAGGGGTCCCTAAGCTCCTATAATTCACCCCTCCACTTT
TRBJ1-3	.	13	TRBV30	.	CAWSSDSGNTIYF	TGTGCCTGGAGTTCCGACTCTGGAAACACCATATATTTT
TRBJ2-1	TRBD2	15	TRBV20-1	.	CSASGGAGGLNEQFF	TGCAGTGCGAGCGGGGGAGCGGGGGGGTTGAATGAGCAGTTCTTC
TRBJ1-1	.	14	TRBV18	.	CASSLVRGNTEAFF	TGTGCCAGCTCGCTCGTCCGGGGAAACACTGAAGCTTTCTTT
TRBJ2-7	TRBD2	18	TRBV20-1	.	CSARALLRSGGNFYEQYF	TGCAGTGCTAGGGCCCTTCTGCGTAGCGGGGGGAATTTCTACGAGCAGTACTTC
TRBJ2-2	.	16	TRBV9	.	CASSVVASPNTGELFF	TGTGCCAGCAGCGTAGTGGCTTCCCCGAACACCGGGGAGCTGTTTTTT
TRBJ2-1	.	16	TRBV20-1	.	CSAPSPRDRSFNEQFF	TGCAGTGCCCCGTCCCCAAGGGACCGGAGTTTCAATGAGCAGTTCTTC
TRBJ1-6	TRBD1	14	TRBV18	.	CASFTGQARSSLHF	TGTGCCAGCTTTACCGGACAGGCCCGGTCTTCCCTCCACTTT
TRBJ1-3	.	15	TRBV7-9	.	CASSLGLVSGNTIYF	TGTGCCAGCAGCTTGGGGCTGGTCTCTGGAAACACCATATATTTT
TRBJ1-1	.	15	TRBV6-5	.	CASSYSTGARTEAFF	TGTGCCAGCAGTTACTCCACCGGGGCTCGCACTGAAGCTTTCTTT
TRBJ2-2	.	16	TRBV18	once	CASSPIVTENTGELFF	TGTGCCAGCTCACCAATAGTAACCGAAAACACCGGGGAGCTGTTTTTT
TRBJ2-1	TRBD1	18	TRBV23-1	.	CASSQPFPGTGDYNEQFF	TGCGCCAGCAGTCAGCCTTTTCCCGGGACAGGGGACTACAATGAGCAGTTCTTC
TRBJ2-3	TRBD1	14	TRBV30	.	CAWSVGRGLDTQYF	TGTGCCTGGAGTGTTGGCAGGGGGCTGGATACGCAGTATTTT
TRBJ2-1	.	15	TRBV4-3	.	CASSQVGTFGHEQFF	TGCGCCAGCAGCCAAGTAGGGACTTTCGGCCATGAGCAGTTCTTC
TRBJ2-7	TRBD1	13	TRBV19	.	CASSGTGWAEQYF	TGTGCCAGTAGCGGGACAGGGTGGGCCGAGCAGTACTTC
TRBJ2-7	TRBD2	15	TRBV9	.	CASSAGTSGSYEQYF	TGTGCCAGCAGCGCGGGGACTAGCGGGAGCTACGAGCAGTACTTC
TRBJ2-1	.	14	TRBV20-1	.	CSASPSGPNNEQFF	TGCAGTGCTAGCCCTTCGGGCCCGAACAATGAGCAGTTCTTC
TRBJ1-3	.	15	TRBV12-3/TRBV12-4	.	CASSPDAQFPGTIYF	TGTGCCAGCAGCCCAGATGCCCAGTTCCCTGGCACCATATATTTT
TRBJ1-2	.	17	TRBV5-6	.	CASSSGPGRISNYGYTF	TGTGCCAGCAGCTCTGGGCCAGGGCGGATATCTAACTATGGCTACACCTTC
TRBJ1-1	.	15	TRBV18	.	CASSPEAVGTSEAFF	TGTGCCAGCTCACCAGAGGCAGTGGGTACGTCTGAAGCTTTCTTT
TRBJ1-1	TRBD1	15	TRBV5-1	.	CASSLESGGNTEAFF	TGCGCCAGCAGCTTGGAATCAGGGGGGAACACTGAAGCTTTCTTT
TRBJ2-5	TRBD2	15	TRBV20-1	.	CSAESGRGGDGTQYF	TGCAGTGCCGAGTCCGGGAGGGGAGGTGATGGGACCCAGTACTTC
TRBJ2-7	.	14	TRBV6-2/TRBV6-3	.	CASSWAPGVYEQYF	TGTGCCAGCAGTTGGGCCCCTGGGGTCTACGAGCAGTACTTC
TRBJ1-5	.	15	TRBV2	.	CASRERGTFNQPQHF	TGTGCCAGCAGGGAGAGAGGGACCTTTAATCAGCCCCAGCATTTT
TRBJ2-5	.	16	TRBV5-1	.	CASSPGRYLDQETQYF	TGCGCCAGCAGCCCTGGACGATACCTGGATCAAGAGACCCAGTACTTC